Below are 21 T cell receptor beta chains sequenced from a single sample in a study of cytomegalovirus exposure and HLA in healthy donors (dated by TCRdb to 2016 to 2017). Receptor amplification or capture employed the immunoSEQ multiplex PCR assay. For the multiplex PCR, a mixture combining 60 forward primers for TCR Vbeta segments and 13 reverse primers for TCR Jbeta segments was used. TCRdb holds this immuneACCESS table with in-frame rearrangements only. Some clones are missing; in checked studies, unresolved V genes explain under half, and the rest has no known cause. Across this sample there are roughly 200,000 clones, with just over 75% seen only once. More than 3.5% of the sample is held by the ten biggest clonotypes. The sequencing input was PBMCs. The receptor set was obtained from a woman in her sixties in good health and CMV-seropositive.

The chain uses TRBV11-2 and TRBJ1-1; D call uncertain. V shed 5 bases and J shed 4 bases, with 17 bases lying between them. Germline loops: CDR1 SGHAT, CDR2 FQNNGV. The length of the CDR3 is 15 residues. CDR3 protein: CASSPNNPWSTEAFF. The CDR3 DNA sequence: TGTGCCAGCAGCCCGAATAATCCCTGGAGCACTGAAGCTTTCTTT.

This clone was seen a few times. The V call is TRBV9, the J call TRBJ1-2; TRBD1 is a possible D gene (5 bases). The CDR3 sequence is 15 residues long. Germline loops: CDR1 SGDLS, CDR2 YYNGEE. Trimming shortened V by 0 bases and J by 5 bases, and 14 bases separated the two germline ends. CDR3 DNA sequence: TGTGCCAGCAGCGTAGGGGTCAGGGTGGAGTATGGCTACACCTTC. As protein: CASSVGVRVEYGYTF.

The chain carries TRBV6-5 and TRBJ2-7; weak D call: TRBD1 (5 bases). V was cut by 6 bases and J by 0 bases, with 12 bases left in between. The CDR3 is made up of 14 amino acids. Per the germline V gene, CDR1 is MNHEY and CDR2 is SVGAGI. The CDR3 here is CASRRDSGSYEQYF. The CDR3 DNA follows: TGTGCCAGCAGAAGAGACAGTGGCTCCTACGAGCAGTACTTC.

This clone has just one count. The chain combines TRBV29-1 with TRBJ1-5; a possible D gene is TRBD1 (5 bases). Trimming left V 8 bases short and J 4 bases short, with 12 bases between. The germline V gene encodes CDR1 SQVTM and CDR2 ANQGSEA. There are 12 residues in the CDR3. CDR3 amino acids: CSCREGNQPQHF. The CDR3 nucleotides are TGCAGCTGTAGGGAGGGGAATCAGCCCCAGCATTTT.

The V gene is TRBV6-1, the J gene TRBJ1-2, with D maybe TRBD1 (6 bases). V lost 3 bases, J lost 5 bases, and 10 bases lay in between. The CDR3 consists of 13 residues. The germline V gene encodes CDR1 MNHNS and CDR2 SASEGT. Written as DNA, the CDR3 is TGTGCCAGCAGTGATAACAGGGATTATGGCTACACCTTC. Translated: CASSDNRDYGYTF.

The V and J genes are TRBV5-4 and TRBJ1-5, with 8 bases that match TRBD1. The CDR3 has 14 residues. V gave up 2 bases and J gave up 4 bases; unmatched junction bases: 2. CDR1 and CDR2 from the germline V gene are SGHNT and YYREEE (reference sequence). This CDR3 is CASSFGTGNQPQHF. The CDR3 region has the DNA TGTGCCAGCAGCTTCGGGACAGGTAATCAGCCCCAGCATTTT.

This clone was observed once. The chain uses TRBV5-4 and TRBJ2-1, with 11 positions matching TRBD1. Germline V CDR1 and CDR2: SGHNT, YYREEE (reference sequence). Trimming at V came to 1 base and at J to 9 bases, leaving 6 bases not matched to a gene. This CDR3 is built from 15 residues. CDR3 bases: TGTGCCAGCAGCTTGTCCGGGACAGGGGGGATTGAGCAGTTCTTC. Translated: CASSLSGTGGIEQFF.

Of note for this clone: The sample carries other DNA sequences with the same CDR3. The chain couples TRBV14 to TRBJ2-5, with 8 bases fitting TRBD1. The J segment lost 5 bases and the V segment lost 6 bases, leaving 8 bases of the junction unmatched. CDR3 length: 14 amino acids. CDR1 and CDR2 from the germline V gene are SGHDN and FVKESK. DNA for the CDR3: TGTGCCAGCAGACCATCAGGGGGCCGGGAGACCCAGTACTTC. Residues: CASRPSGGRETQYF.

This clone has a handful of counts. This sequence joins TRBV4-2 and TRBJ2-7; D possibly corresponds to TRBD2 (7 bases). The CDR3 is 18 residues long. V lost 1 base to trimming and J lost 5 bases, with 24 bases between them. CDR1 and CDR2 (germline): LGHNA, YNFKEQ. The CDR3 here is CASSQVATFWGGAHEQYF. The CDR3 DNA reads TGTGCCAGCAGCCAAGTAGCGACTTTTTGGGGGGGGGCGCACGAGCAGTACTTC.

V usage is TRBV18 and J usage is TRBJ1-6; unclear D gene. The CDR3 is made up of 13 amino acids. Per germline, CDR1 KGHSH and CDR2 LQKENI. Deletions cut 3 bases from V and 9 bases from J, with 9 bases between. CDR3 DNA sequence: TGTGCCAGCTCACCGGTCGAGGCTTCACCCCTCCACTTT. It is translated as CASSPVEASPLHF. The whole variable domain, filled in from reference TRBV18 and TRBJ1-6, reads NAGVMQNPRHLVRRRGQEARLRCSPMKGHSHVYWYRQLPEEGLKFMVYLQKENIIDESGMPKERFSAEFPKEGPSILRIQQVVRGDSAAYFCASSPVEASPLHFGNGTRLTVT.

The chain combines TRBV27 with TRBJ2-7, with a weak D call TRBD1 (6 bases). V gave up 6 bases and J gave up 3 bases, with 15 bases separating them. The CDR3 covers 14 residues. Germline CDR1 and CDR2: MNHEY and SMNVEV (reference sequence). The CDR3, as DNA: TGTGCCAGCAGCTTTGCCCGGGACAACTACGAGCAGTACTTC. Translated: CASSFARDNYEQYF.

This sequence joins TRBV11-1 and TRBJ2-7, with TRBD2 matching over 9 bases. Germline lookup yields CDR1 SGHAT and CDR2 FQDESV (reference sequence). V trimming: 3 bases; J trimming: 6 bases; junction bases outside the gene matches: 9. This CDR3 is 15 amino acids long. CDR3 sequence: CASSFTGTSLGEQYF. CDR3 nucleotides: TGTGCCAGCAGCTTCACCGGGACTAGCTTAGGCGAGCAGTACTTC.

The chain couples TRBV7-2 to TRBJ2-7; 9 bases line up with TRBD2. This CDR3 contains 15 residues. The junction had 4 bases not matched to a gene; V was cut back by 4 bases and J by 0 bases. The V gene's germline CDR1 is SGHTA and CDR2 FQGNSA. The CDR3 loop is CASSSSGASSYEQYF. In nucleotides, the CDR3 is TGTGCCAGCAGCTCTAGCGGGGCTAGCTCCTACGAGCAGTACTTC.

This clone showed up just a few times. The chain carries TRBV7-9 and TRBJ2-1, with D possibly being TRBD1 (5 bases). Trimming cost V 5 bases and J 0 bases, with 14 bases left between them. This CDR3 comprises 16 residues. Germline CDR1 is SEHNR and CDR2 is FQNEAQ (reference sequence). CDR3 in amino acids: CASSQRQPLSYNEQFF. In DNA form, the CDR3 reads TGTGCCAGCAGCCAACGACAGCCTCTCTCCTACAATGAGCAGTTCTTC. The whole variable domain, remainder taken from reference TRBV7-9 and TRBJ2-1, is DTGVSQNPRHKITKRGQNVTFRCDPISEHNRLYWYRQTLGQGPEFLTYFQNEAQLEKSRLLSDRFSAERPKGSFSTLEIQRTEQGDSAMYLCASSQRQPLSYNEQFFGPGTRLTVL.

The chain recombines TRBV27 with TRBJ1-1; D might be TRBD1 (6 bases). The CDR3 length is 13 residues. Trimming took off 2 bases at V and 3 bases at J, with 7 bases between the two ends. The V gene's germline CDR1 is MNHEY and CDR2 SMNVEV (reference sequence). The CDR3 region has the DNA TGTGCCAGCAGTTTACACAGGGACACTGAAGCTTTCTTT. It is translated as CASSLHRDTEAFF.

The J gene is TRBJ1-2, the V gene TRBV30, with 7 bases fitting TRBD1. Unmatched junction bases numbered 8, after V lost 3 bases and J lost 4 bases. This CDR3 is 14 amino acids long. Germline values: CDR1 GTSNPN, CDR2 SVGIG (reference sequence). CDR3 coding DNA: TGTGCCTGGAGCGTCCGACAGGGAGGCTATGGCTACACCTTC. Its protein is CAWSVRQGGYGYTF.

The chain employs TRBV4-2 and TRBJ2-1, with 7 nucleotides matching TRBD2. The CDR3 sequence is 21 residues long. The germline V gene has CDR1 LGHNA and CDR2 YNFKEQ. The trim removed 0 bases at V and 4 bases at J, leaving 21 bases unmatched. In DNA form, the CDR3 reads TGTGCCAGCAGCCAAGATCCATCTTCGGCGAGATTAGCGGGTCGGTACAATGAGCAGTTCTTC. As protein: CASSQDPSSARLAGRYNEQFF.

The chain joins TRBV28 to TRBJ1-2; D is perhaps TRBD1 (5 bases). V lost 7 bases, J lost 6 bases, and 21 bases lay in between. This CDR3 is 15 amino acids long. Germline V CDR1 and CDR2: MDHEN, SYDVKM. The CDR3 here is CASTGQRDEEDGYTF. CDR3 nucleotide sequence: TGTGCCAGCACCGGGCAGCGGGACGAAGAGGATGGCTACACCTTC.

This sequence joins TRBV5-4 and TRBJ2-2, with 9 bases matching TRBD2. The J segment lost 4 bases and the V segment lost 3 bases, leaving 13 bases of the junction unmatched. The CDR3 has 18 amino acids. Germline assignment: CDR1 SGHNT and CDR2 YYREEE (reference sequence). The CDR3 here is CASSSNVQAGGPTGELFF. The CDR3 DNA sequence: TGTGCCAGCAGCTCCAATGTACAGGCGGGGGGGCCCACCGGGGAGCTGTTTTTT.

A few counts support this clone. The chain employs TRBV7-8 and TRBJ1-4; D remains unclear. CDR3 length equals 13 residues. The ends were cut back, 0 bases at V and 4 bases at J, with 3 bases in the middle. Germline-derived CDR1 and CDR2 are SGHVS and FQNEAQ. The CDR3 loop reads CASSLASNEKLFF. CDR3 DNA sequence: TGTGCCAGCAGCTTAGCGAGTAATGAAAAACTGTTTTTT.

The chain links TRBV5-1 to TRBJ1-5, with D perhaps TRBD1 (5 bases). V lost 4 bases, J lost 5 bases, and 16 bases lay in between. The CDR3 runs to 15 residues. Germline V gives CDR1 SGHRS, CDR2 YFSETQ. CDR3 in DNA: TGCGCCAGCAGCGCTTCTGGCAGGGAAGATCAGCCCCAGCATTTT. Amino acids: CASSASGREDQPQHF.